Listed here are 7 T cell receptor beta chains from one sample, sequenced in a study of early T cells in non-severe SARS-CoV-2 infection. TCRdb reprocessed the 5' RACE reads with MiXCR, giving one entry per CDR3 protein. The table lists approximately 68,000 distinct CDR3 sequences, over 9.5% of them singletons. The specimen was whole blood, collected at baseline. Source of these receptors: an adult who was a healthcare worker with PCR-confirmed SARS-CoV-2 infection or an uninfected control (not recorded which).

The rearrangement links TRBV5-1 to TRBJ2-3; 8 bases are a match to TRBD1. CDR1 SGHRS and CDR2 YFSETQ come from the germline V gene. The CDR3 sequence is 15 residues long. Trimming cost V 2 bases and J 2 bases; bases outside gene matches: 4. CDR3 amino acids: CASSLQGGFTDTQYF. Here the CDR3 DNA reads TGCGCCAGCAGCTTACAGGGGGGCTTCACAGATACGCAGTATTTT.

The V and J genes are TRBV7-3 and TRBJ1-2; D may be TRBD1 (6 bases). In germline, CDR1 is SGHTA, CDR2 FQGTGA. Between the trimmed V and J ends, which lost 5 bases and 5 bases, there was a span of 12 bases. This CDR3 is 13 amino acids long. CDR3: CASSEGVSYGYTF. DNA for the CDR3: TGTGCCAGCAGCGAGGGGGTTTCGTATGGCTACACCTTC. The whole variable domain, filled in from reference TRBV7-3 and TRBJ1-2, reads GAGVSQTPSNKVTEKGKYVELRCDPISGHTALYWYRQSLGQGPEFLIYFQGTGAADDSGLPNDRFFAVRPEGSVSTLKIQRTERGDSAVYLCASSEGVSYGYTFGSGTRLTVV.

This clonotype was seen many times. This sequence joins TRBV12-3 or TRBV12-4 and TRBJ2-7, with TRBD1 matching over 10 bases. After removal of 5 bases from V and 2 bases from J, the junction contained 6 bases not matched to a gene. The CDR3 totals 15 residues. CDR3 in amino acids: CASSTLGTGAYEQYF. As DNA, the CDR3 is TGTGCCAGCAGTACTCTAGGGACAGGGGCCTACGAGCAGTACTTC.

The rearrangement links TRBV10-3 to TRBJ2-7; 8 bases map to TRBD1. Germline values: CDR1 ENHRY, CDR2 SYGVKD. This CDR3 region has 13 residues. V shed 8 bases, J shed 6 bases, and the junction held 9 bases outside the gene matches. The CDR3 here is CAIAGGDRSEQYF. The CDR3 DNA reads as TGTGCCATCGCCGGAGGGGACAGGAGCGAGCAGTACTTC.

This clonotype was seen only a few times. The chain employs TRBV3-1 and TRBJ2-7, with D hard to call. The length of the CDR3 is 14 residues. The V gene lost 1 base and the J gene lost 0 bases, with 7 bases spanning the gap. Germline V gene data show CDR1 as LGHDT and CDR2 as YNNKEL (reference sequence). The CDR3 DNA sequence: TGTGCCAGCAGCCAAGGGCGAAACTCCTACGAGCAGTACTTC. This sequence encodes CASSQGRNSYEQYF.

The table lists this clonotype with a few counts. V is TRBV4-3 and J is TRBJ1-6; 9 bases are a match to TRBD1. Germline CDR1 LGHNA, CDR2 YSLEER. Trimming cost V 0 bases and J 10 bases; bases outside gene matches: 7. The CDR3 spans 16 residues. CDR3 amino acids: CASSQDTGQGTSPLHF. CDR3 DNA sequence: TGCGCCAGCAGCCAAGATACGGGACAGGGCACCTCACCCCTCCACTTT.

This clonotype has a count of ten or more. V usage is TRBV18 and J usage is TRBJ2-7; perhaps TRBD1 as D (6 bases). The CDR3 loop spans 14 amino acids. V lost 1 base and J 1 base, leaving 8 bases between the germline ends. Germline V gene sequence: CDR1 KGHSH, CDR2 LQKENI. CDR3 DNA: TGTGCCAGCTCACCACAAGGACAGTCCTACGAGCAGTACTTC. Protein product: CASSPQGQSYEQYF.